A selection of T cell receptor beta chains follows, all from one sample in a study of identical twins. TCRdb reprocessed the 5' RACE reads with MiXCR, giving one entry per CDR3 protein. The sample consists of about 700,000 distinct CDR3 sequences, 8.6% of them appearing once. These same data were also listed under a study on yellow fever vaccine responses in identical twins.

The specimen was PBMCs. These receptors were taken from a woman younger than 30 in good health. Both conserved end residues are part of each CDR3. The D gene is left open where the match is weak. Clone sizes are given selectively: once, few, many, or a class where the clone is expanded.

d_call,j_call,clone_size,v_call,cdr3_aa,cdr3_nt
NA,TRBJ2-3,few,TRBV7-9,CASTQGLSDTQYF,TGTGCCAGCACCCAGGGTCTCTCAGATACGCAGTATTTT
NA,TRBJ2-7,few,TRBV27,CASSSSLTHRVGEQYF,TGTGCCAGCAGTTCTTCCCTCACCCACAGGGTTGGCGAGCAGTACTTC
NA,TRBJ2-5,few,TRBV29-1,CSIYQETQYF,TGCAGCATCTACCAAGAGACCCAGTACTTC
TRBD2,TRBJ2-1,NA,TRBV12-3/TRBV12-4,CASSPRTRSKEQFF,TGTGCCAGCAGTCCCCGGACTAGGAGCAAGGAGCAGTTCTTC
TRBD2,TRBJ2-7,NA,TRBV7-8,CASSPSGLAGSSRQYF,TGTGCCAGCAGCCCATCGGGCCTAGCGGGAAGCTCACGGCAGTACTTC
NA,TRBJ1-1,NA,TRBV6-1,CASKPDTPNTEAFF,TGTGCCAGCAAACCGGACACTCCCAACACTGAAGCTTTCTTT
NA,TRBJ2-7,many,TRBV28,CASSPPLKPEQYF,TGTGCCAGCAGTCCCCCCCTAAAACCCGAGCAGTACTTC
NA,TRBJ2-2,many,TRBV5-1,CASSLGTEASNTGELFF,TGCGCCAGCAGCTTGGGGACAGAAGCGTCGAACACCGGGGAGCTGTTTTTT
NA,TRBJ2-3,many,TRBV20-1,CSARDPPGQPTDTQYF,TGCAGTGCTAGAGATCCCCCCGGACAGCCCACAGATACGCAGTATTTT
NA,TRBJ2-5,NA,TRBV7-9,CASSRTLEKETQYF,TGTGCCAGCAGCCGGACACTGGAAAAAGAGACCCAGTACTTC
TRBD2,TRBJ2-1,NA,TRBV20-1,CSARDPSGINEQFF,TGCAGTGCTAGAGATCCTAGCGGGATCAATGAGCAGTTCTTC
NA,TRBJ2-2,few,TRBV2,CASSDRIGELFF,TGTGCCAGCAGTGATCGTATCGGGGAGCTGTTTTTT
TRBD1,TRBJ1-2,many,TRBV29-1,CSVLGQANYGYTF,TGCAGCGTCCTGGGACAGGCAAACTATGGCTACACCTTC
NA,TRBJ2-1,NA,TRBV15,CAQNWGNEQFF,TGTGCACAGAATTGGGGGAATGAGCAGTTCTTC
NA,TRBJ2-7,once,TRBV18,CASSPSHEQYF,TGTGCCAGCTCACCCTCTCACGAGCAGTACTTC
TRBD1,TRBJ2-4,once,TRBV20-1,CSARVGQGTDIQYF,TGCAGTGCTAGGGTGGGACAGGGTACAGACATTCAGTACTTC
NA,TRBJ2-3,NA,TRBV29-1,CSVADGWSTDTQYF,TGCAGCGTCGCTGATGGGTGGAGCACAGATACGCAGTATTTT
TRBD2,TRBJ2-7,many,TRBV11-2,CASSFVFSTSGRRAEQYF,TGTGCCAGCAGCTTTGTATTTAGTACTAGCGGGAGGCGGGCCGAGCAGTACTTC
NA,TRBJ2-2,NA,TRBV6-2/TRBV6-3,CASSFRRVVVENTGELFF,TGTGCCAGCAGTTTCCGTCGGGTAGTGGTGGAGAACACCGGGGAGCTGTTTTTT
NA,TRBJ2-3,few,TRBV29-1,CSVEVRMITQYF,TGCAGCGTTGAGGTACGGATGATTACGCAGTATTTT
NA,TRBJ2-7,few,TRBV20-1,CSATSGSTYEQYF,TGCAGTGCTACGTCGGGGAGCACCTACGAGCAGTACTTC
TRBD2,TRBJ2-1,NA,TRBV4-1,CASSQVEGLAAHPQFF,TGCGCCAGCAGCCAAGTTGAGGGACTAGCGGCACATCCGCAGTTCTTC
NA,TRBJ2-5,many,TRBV5-1,CASSLAHETQYF,TGCGCCAGCAGCTTGGCCCACGAGACCCAGTACTTC
NA,TRBJ2-2,NA,TRBV11-3,CASSLGQTSTGELFF,TGTGCCAGCAGCTTAGGTCAAACCTCCACCGGGGAGCTGTTTTTT
NA,TRBJ2-7,few,TRBV30,CAWSVIGNSYEQYF,TGTGCCTGGAGTGTGATCGGGAACTCCTACGAGCAGTACTTC
NA,TRBJ2-3,many,TRBV5-1,CASSLWGSSTDTQYF,TGCGCCAGCAGCTTGTGGGGATCCAGCACAGATACGCAGTATTTT
NA,TRBJ2-7,many,TRBV6-5,CASSYPPGEQYF,TGTGCCAGCAGTTACCCGCCGGGCGAGCAGTACTTC
TRBD2,TRBJ2-1,many,TRBV5-1,CASSFSGDPSYNEQFF,TGCGCCAGCAGCTTCAGCGGGGACCCTTCCTACAATGAGCAGTTCTTC
TRBD2,TRBJ2-3,many,TRBV20-1,CSANTVTSGTDTQYF,TGCAGTGCAAACACTGTAACTAGCGGCACAGATACGCAGTATTTT
NA,TRBJ2-3,few,TRBV12-3/TRBV12-4,CASNAWEGALTDTQYF,TGTGCCAGCAATGCTTGGGAGGGGGCGTTGACAGATACGCAGTATTTT
TRBD2,TRBJ2-2,many,TRBV10-3,CAISESVAGQTGELFF,TGTGCCATCAGTGAGTCAGTAGCGGGGCAGACCGGGGAGCTGTTTTTT